One and the same sample provided the 10 T cell receptor beta chains below, sequenced in a study of blood T cell repertoires in COVID-19. Sequenced by immunoSEQ multiplex PCR; TCRdb stores in-frame clones only, minus some. The repertoire has 200,000 to 250,000 clones, around nine tenths of them found once; the top ten carry around 0.85%. Material: peripheral blood. The source is a man in his 60s with COVID-19, enrolled during active disease.

The chain uses TRBV5-1 and TRBJ1-2; TRBD1 might be the D (6 bases). The V and J ends lost 4 bases and 7 bases respectively, with 14 bases between them. This CDR3 contains 13 residues. CDR1 and CDR2 from the germline V gene are SGHRS and YFSETQ. The CDR3 coding sequence is TGCGCCAGCAGCCTCCCAGGGGATACTGGCTACACCTTC. Protein: CASSLPGDTGYTF.

In this sample, this clone turned up once. The chain's CDR3 is CASSYPMGGEQYF. The CDR3 nucleotides are TGTGCCAGCAGTTACCCTATGGGGGGCGAGCAGTACTTC. The chain employs TRBV6-5 and TRBJ2-7, with D possibly being TRBD2 (6 bases). This CDR3 is 13 amino acids long. The V end lost 2 bases, the J end lost 6 bases, and 11 bases lay between the germline ends. The germline V gene encodes CDR1 MNHEY and CDR2 SVGAGI.

This sequence joins TRBV15 and TRBJ1-5, with TRBD1 identical over 8 bases. The germline gives CDR1 LNHNV, CDR2 YYDKDF (reference sequence). Trimming removed 0 bases from V and 6 bases from J; junction bases left unmatched: 13. CDR3 length equals 18 residues. CDR3 bases: TGTGCCACCAGCAGAGATGGGGGGACAGGACACGACAGTCAGCCCCAGCATTTT. This codes for CATSRDGGTGHDSQPQHF.

CDR3 bases: TGTGCCAGCAGCCCATCGACAGGGACAGTATCCTACGAGCAGTACTTC. This gives the protein CASSPSTGTVSYEQYF. The rearrangement uses TRBV3-1 (or the pseudogene TRBV3-2) and TRBJ2-7; 7 nucleotides agree with TRBD1. This CDR3 contains 16 residues. Germline values: CDR1 LGHDT, CDR2 YNNKEL (reference sequence). Trimming at V came to 4 bases and at J to 1 base, leaving 10 bases not matched to a gene.

This chain links TRBV9 with TRBJ2-7; 9 nucleotides agree with TRBD2. From germline, CDR1 is SGDLS and CDR2 YYNGEE. Trimming removed 0 bases from V and 1 base from J; junction bases left unmatched: 2. This CDR3 spans 15 amino acids. CDR3 amino acids: CASSVASGTSYEQYF. CDR3 DNA sequence: TGTGCCAGCAGCGTAGCTAGCGGGACGTCCTACGAGCAGTACTTC.

This chain connects TRBV7-2 to TRBJ2-3, with 11 bases matching TRBD2. Germline V gives CDR1 SGHTA, CDR2 FQGNSA. This CDR3 spans 14 amino acids. The junction had 8 bases not matched to a gene; V was cut back by 10 bases and J by 5 bases. The CDR3 coding sequence is TGTGCCACCATAGCGGGAGGGCCAAAAGATACGCAGTATTTT. Protein sequence: CATIAGGPKDTQYF.

V gene TRBV7-2 combines with J gene TRBJ2-5; TRBD2 agrees at 8 bases. V lost 6 bases, J lost 5 bases, and 11 bases stayed unmatched. CDR1 and CDR2 (germline): SGHTA, FQGNSA. This CDR3 has 15 residues. CDR3 sequence reads: CASSSNSGARETQYF. For the CDR3, the DNA is TGTGCCAGCAGTTCAAATAGCGGGGCCCGGGAGACCCAGTACTTC.

The V call is TRBV9, the J call TRBJ1-1, with D hard to call. The germline gives CDR1 SGDLS, CDR2 YYNGEE. V was clipped by 0 bases and J by 1 base, with 10 bases between them. This CDR3 comprises 15 residues. CDR3 sequence: CASSVGQAPNTEAFF. For the CDR3, the DNA is TGTGCCAGCAGCGTAGGTCAGGCACCGAACACTGAAGCTTTCTTT.

This clone was seen a single time. The V and J genes are TRBV5-6 and TRBJ2-3; TRBD2 matches 11 bases. The V segment lost 7 bases and the J segment 2 bases; nucleotides outside the gene matches: 6. Germline V lookup: CDR1 SGHDT, CDR2 YYEEEE. This CDR3 has 15 residues. CDR3 nucleotides: TGTGCCAGCGTACTGACTAGCGGGAACACAGATACGCAGTATTTT. Encoded protein: CASVLTSGNTDTQYF.

The gene calls are TRBV5-1 and TRBJ1-2; 8 bases are shared with TRBD1. Germline lookup yields CDR1 SGHRS and CDR2 YFSETQ. The CDR3 is 13 amino acids. Trimming cost V 3 bases and J 8 bases; bases outside gene matches: 6. The CDR3 loop reads CASSSDRGGGYTF. CDR3 sequence (DNA): TGCGCCAGCAGCTCTGACAGGGGAGGAGGCTACACCTTC. The whole variable domain, remainder taken from reference TRBV5-1 and TRBJ1-2, is KAGVTQTPRYLIKTRGQQVTLSCSPISGHRSVSWYQQTPGQGLQFLFEYFSETQRNKGNFPGRFSGRQFSNSRSEMNVSTLELGDSALYLCASSSDRGGGYTFGSGTRLTVV.